The 14 T cell receptor beta chains given below trace back to one sample, sequenced in a study of shared clonotypes between healthy human individuals. Profiling relied on immunoSEQ multiplex PCR, and the TCRdb table lists in-frame clones only, not all of them. The sample lists 2 million to 2.5 million clones; 95% were seen once. Sequences were obtained from naive CD4+ T cells sorted from blood. The sample's subset: CD45RA+ positively selected. These receptors were taken from a man younger than 35 in good health.

The CDR3 is CASTNSGANVLTF. The CDR3 DNA reads TGTGCCAGTACGAACTCTGGGGCCAACGTCCTGACTTTC. The chain joins TRBV6-1 to TRBJ2-6; D not resolved. Germline lookup yields CDR1 MNHNS and CDR2 SASEGT. CDR3 size: 13 residues. Trimming shortened V by 9 bases and J by 0 bases, and 6 bases separated the two germline ends.

The J gene is TRBJ2-2, the V gene TRBV10-1; the D gene is possibly TRBD2 (5 bases). CDR3 length: 17 residues. The V end was cut by 0 bases, the J end by 0 bases, with 11 bases between. The germline V gene has CDR1 WNHNN and CDR2 SYGVQD (reference sequence). The CDR3 nucleotides read TGCGCCAGCAGTGAGTCATACGGACTGACGAACACCGGGGAGCTGTTTTTT. Translation: CASSESYGLTNTGELFF.

The rearrangement joins TRBV5-6 to TRBJ2-3, with 7 bases matching TRBD1. The germline CDR1 and CDR2 sequences are SGHDT and YYEEEE. The CDR3 covers 14 residues. Losses at the gene ends were 2 bases for V and 4 bases for J; bases not matched to a gene: 4. The CDR3 nucleotides read TGTGCCAGCAGCTTATTCCAGGGGGCAGATACGCAGTATTTT. It specifies CASSLFQGADTQYF.

This clone occurred once. At the DNA level, this CDR3 is encoded by other sequences in the same sample as well. The chain employs TRBV10-3 and TRBJ2-7; 10 bases fit TRBD2. This CDR3 contains 15 residues. Germline CDR1 and CDR2: ENHRY and SYGVKD. The trim removed 3 bases at V and 0 bases at J, leaving 2 bases unmatched. As DNA, the CDR3 is TGTGCCATCAGTGAACTAGCGGGATCCTCCTACGAGCAGTACTTC. Translated, it gives CAISELAGSSYEQYF.

The rearrangement uses TRBV7-8 and TRBJ1-5, with 7 bases that match TRBD1. J was trimmed by 2 bases and V by 5 bases; bases with no gene match: 9. The V gene's germline CDR1 is SGHVS and CDR2 FQNEAQ. The CDR3 loop spans 16 amino acids. CDR3 nucleotides: TGTGCCAGCAGCCCAAACAGGGGCTTGGGCAATCAGCCCCAGCATTTT. Translating it yields CASSPNRGLGNQPQHF.

Here the CDR3 reads CASSPGRQGAYGYTF. CDR3 DNA: TGTGCCAGCAGTCCGGGTCGACAGGGGGCATATGGCTACACCTTC. The gene calls are TRBV6-5 and TRBJ1-2; 10 bases are a match to TRBD1. Germline CDR1 MNHEY, CDR2 SVGAGI. J lost 5 bases, V lost 5 bases, and 8 bases had no gene match. The CDR3 totals 15 residues.

The chain recombines TRBV5-3 with TRBJ2-7; D is perhaps TRBD2 (5 bases). TRBV5-3 is an open reading frame whose function is uncertain. Trimming pared 3 bases from V and 5 bases from J, leaving 27 bases between. This CDR3 is built from 18 residues. The CDR3 reads CARSSGSYRNRKGDEQYF. CDR3 DNA: TGTGCCAGAAGCTCCGGATCCTACCGCAATAGGAAGGGAGACGAGCAGTACTTC.

The CDR3 DNA is TGCAGCGTTAAAACAGGGTCCAATTTCGAGCAGTACTTC. This gives the protein CSVKTGSNFEQYF. This chain uses TRBV29-1 with TRBJ2-7, with a weak D call TRBD1 (6 bases). The CDR3 spans 13 residues. V was pared by 5 bases and J by 6 bases, with 17 bases between. Germline loops: CDR1 SQVTM, CDR2 ANQGSEA.

The CDR3 spells CASSWDRSTDTQYF. The CDR3 DNA sequence: TGTGCCAGCAGTTGGGACCGGAGCACAGATACGCAGTATTTT. The J gene is TRBJ2-3, the V gene TRBV6-1; possibly TRBD1 or TRBD2 for D (5 bases each). Deletions cut 5 bases from V and 0 bases from J, with 9 bases between. Germline assignment: CDR1 MNHNS and CDR2 SASEGT. The CDR3 contains 14 residues.

The chain is built from TRBV27 and TRBJ2-7; D is perhaps TRBD1 (6 bases). Germline V gene sequence: CDR1 MNHEY, CDR2 SMNVEV (reference sequence). The CDR3 spans 14 residues. V was pared by 8 bases and J by 6 bases, with 20 bases between. CDR3 DNA sequence: TGTGCCAGCTCCTCTTCATGGCAGGGGTCCGAGCAGTACTTC. Amino acid sequence: CASSSSWQGSEQYF.

This chain connects TRBV7-2 to TRBJ2-7, with D possibly TRBD2 on 6 matching bases. Germline CDR1 reads SGHTA; CDR2 reads FQGNSA. This CDR3 is built from 13 residues. Trimming pared 3 bases from V and 3 bases from J, leaving 9 bases between. The CDR3 spells CASSFNGGYEQYF. The CDR3 DNA is TGTGCCAGCAGCTTTAACGGGGGCTACGAGCAGTACTTC.

This clone showed up just once. CDR3 DNA: TGTGCCTGGAGTGTACGCCGGCAGAGCTCTGGAAACACCATATATTTT. It specifies CAWSVRRQSSGNTIYF. This rearrangement joins TRBV30 to TRBJ1-3; unclear D gene. V lost 0 bases and J lost 0, with 12 bases in between. CDR3 length equals 16 residues. Germline CDR1 reads GTSNPN; CDR2 reads SVGIG (reference sequence).

The rearrangement links TRBV7-9 to TRBJ1-6; a weak D match, TRBD1 (5 bases). The V gene lost 2 bases and the J gene lost 11 bases, with 10 bases spanning the gap. Germline CDR1 and CDR2: SEHNR and FQNEAQ (reference sequence). The CDR3 runs 13 residues. The CDR3 is CASSLTGDTPLHF. The CDR3 DNA reads as TGTGCCAGCAGCTTAACGGGGGATACACCCCTCCACTTT. The complete variable domain, with remaining parts taken from reference TRBV7-9 and TRBJ1-6, reads DTGVSQNPRHKITKRGQNVTFRCDPISEHNRLYWYRQTLGQGPEFLTYFQNEAQLEKSRLLSDRFSAERPKGSFSTLEIQRTEQGDSAMYLCASSLTGDTPLHFGNGTRLTVT.

The chain has TRBV5-1 and TRBJ2-3; TRBD2 matches at 7 bases. Germline assignment: CDR1 SGHRS and CDR2 YFSETQ. The CDR3 extends over 15 amino acids. The V and J ends lost 1 base and 4 bases, in that order; junction bases with no gene match: 6. The CDR3 is CASSLTAGAPDTQYF. The CDR3 nucleotides read TGCGCCAGCAGCTTGACGGCGGGAGCTCCAGATACGCAGTATTTT.